This T cell receptor beta chain was recovered during a study of T cell repertoires in cytomegalovirus infection. The wider study: Evidence of both CMV infection and a matching HLA type came from public TCR beta signatures. Study-level points and caveats: Totalled public TCR beta family frequency picked out people who carried CMV plus the relevant HLA.

The sample holds many counts of this clonotype. The antigen is undetermined. TCRdb recomputed calls from the reads with MiXCR, one row per CDR3 protein. The repertoire holds a few hundred thousand distinct CDR3 sequences, with about 17% as singletons. V dropped 2 bases and J dropped 6 bases, with 19 bases sitting between them. CDR3 length: 16 residues. In germline, CDR1 is SGHTA, CDR2 FQGNSA. V is TRBV7-2 and J is TRBJ1-1; D gene uncertain. The receptor comes from a human donor in good health (CMV status not recorded). Some clones in this sample may be carry-over from other donors' samples. The sequenced sample was CD8+ T cells from PBMCs. CDR3 DNA: TGTGCCAGCAGCTTATGGCCCGGGGTTGTAGGGCCTGAAGCTTTCTTT. This translates into CASSLWPGVVGPEAFF.